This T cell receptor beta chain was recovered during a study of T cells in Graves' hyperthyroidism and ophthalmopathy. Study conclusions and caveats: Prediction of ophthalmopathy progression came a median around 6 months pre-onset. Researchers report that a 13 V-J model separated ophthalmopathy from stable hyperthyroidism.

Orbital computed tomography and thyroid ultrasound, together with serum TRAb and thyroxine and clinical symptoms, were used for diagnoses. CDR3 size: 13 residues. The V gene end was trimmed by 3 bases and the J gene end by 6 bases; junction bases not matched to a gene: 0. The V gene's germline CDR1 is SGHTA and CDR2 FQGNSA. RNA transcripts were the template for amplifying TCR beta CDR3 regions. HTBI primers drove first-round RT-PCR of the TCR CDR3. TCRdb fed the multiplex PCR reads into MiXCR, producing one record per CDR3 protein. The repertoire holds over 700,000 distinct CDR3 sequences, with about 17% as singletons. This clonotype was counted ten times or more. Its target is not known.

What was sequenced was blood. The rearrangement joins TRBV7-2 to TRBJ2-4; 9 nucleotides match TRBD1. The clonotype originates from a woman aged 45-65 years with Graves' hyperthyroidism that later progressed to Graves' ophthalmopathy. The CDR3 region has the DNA TGTGCCAGCAGCTTGGGACAGGGAAACATTCAGTACTTC. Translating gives CASSLGQGNIQYF. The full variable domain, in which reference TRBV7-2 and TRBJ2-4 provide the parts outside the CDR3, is GAGVSQSPSNKVTEKGKDVELRCDPISGHTALYWYRQSLGQGLEFLIYFQGNSAPDKSGLPSDRFSAERTGGSVSTLTIQRTQQEDSAVYLCASSLGQGNIQYFGAGTRLSVL.